A single sample gave rise to the 9 T cell receptor beta chains below, sequenced in a study of CD8+ T cells in alopecia areata. Treatment meaning: oral pan-JAK inhibitor, 5-10 mg twice daily. Investigators isolated RNA and reverse transcribed it into cDNA to act as the sequencing template. The assay was immunoSEQ multiplex PCR, and TCRdb's table has in-frame clones only and misses some. This table holds about 200,000 clones, less than 70% found once. Sequenced material: CD4+ T cells sorted from blood, taken around week 49, from a patient treated with tofacitinib. These receptors were collected from a human donor with alopecia areata.

The chain couples TRBV29-1 to TRBJ1-2; no definite D call. Germline lookup yields CDR1 SQVTM and CDR2 ANQGSEA. The ends were cut back, 6 bases at V and 6 bases at J, with 11 bases in the middle. The CDR3 is 11 residues long. The CDR3 DNA reads TGCAGCGTGAGACTAGTGCATGGCTACACCTTC. This sequence encodes CSVRLVHGYTF.

This clone was observed a single time. V is TRBV2 and J is TRBJ1-5, with TRBD1 as a possible D gene (5 bases). The germline CDR1 and CDR2 sequences are SNHLY and FYNNEI. Trimming removed 7 bases from V and 2 bases from J, with 15 bases in between. This CDR3 spans 15 amino acids. CDR3 sequence (DNA): TGTGCCAGCACCACAGGCTTCACTGGCAATCAGCCCCAGCATTTT. It specifies CASTTGFTGNQPQHF. The variable domain in full, with the rest retrieved from reference TRBV2 and TRBJ1-5, is EPEVTQTPSHQVTQMGQEVILRCVPISNHLYFYWYRQILGQKVEFLVSFYNNEISEKSEIFDDQFSVERPDGSNFTLKIRSTKLEDSAMYFCASTTGFTGNQPQHFGDGTRLSIL.

The CDR3 coding sequence is TGTGCCAGCAGCTTAGGGCGGGCGCAGTATTTT. Translation: CASSLGRAQYF. This chain joins TRBV7-2 and TRBJ2-3; perhaps TRBD2 as D (5 bases). V lost 1 base and J 10 bases, leaving 6 bases between the germline ends. The CDR3 covers 11 residues. The V gene's germline CDR1 is SGHTA and CDR2 FQGNSA.

This clone was counted once. The rearrangement uses TRBV2 and TRBJ2-1; D unresolved. The V end lost 1 base, the J end lost 5 bases, and 12 bases lay between the germline ends. The germline gives CDR1 SNHLY, CDR2 FYNNEI. The CDR3 runs to 15 residues. Here the CDR3 reads CASSEGALANNEQFF. The CDR3 nucleotides read TGTGCCAGCAGTGAAGGGGCCCTCGCGAACAATGAGCAGTTCTTC.

V is TRBV5-1 and J is TRBJ2-3; D remains unclear. The CDR3 contains 14 residues. Germline CDR1 SGHRS, CDR2 YFSETQ. V gave up 3 bases and J gave up 6 bases, with 14 bases separating them. In nucleotides, the CDR3 is TGCGCCAGCAGCTCAGGACCAGATCGGGATACGCAGTATTTT. It yields the protein CASSSGPDRDTQYF.

This chain links TRBV7-6 with TRBJ1-1; D unclear. Germline V gene data show CDR1 as SGHVS and CDR2 as FNYEAQ. V was shortened by 1 base and J by 8 bases, with 11 bases between the two germline ends. This CDR3 has 13 amino acids. CDR3 in amino acids: CASSLGFMTEAFF. CDR3 coding DNA: TGTGCCAGCAGCTTAGGATTTATGACGGAAGCTTTCTTT.

This clone was recorded only once. The chain is built from TRBV7-3 and TRBJ1-6, with D perhaps TRBD1 (6 bases). V lost 3 bases to trimming and J lost 4 bases, with 13 bases between them. Germline V gene lookup returns CDR1 SGHTA and CDR2 FQGTGA. This CDR3 spans 16 amino acids. In DNA, the CDR3 is TGTGCCAGCAGCTTGACAGGACCTTCTTATAATTCACCCCTCCACTTT. Its translation: CASSLTGPSYNSPLHF. The full variable domain, its missing parts supplied by reference TRBV7-3 and TRBJ1-6, is GAGVSQTPSNKVTEKGKYVELRCDPISGHTALYWYRQSLGQGPEFLIYFQGTGAADDSGLPNDRFFAVRPEGSVSTLKIQRTERGDSAVYLCASSLTGPSYNSPLHFGNGTRLTVT.

The V call is TRBV5-1, the J call TRBJ1-1; D remains unclear. The germline gives CDR1 SGHRS, CDR2 YFSETQ. The CDR3 length is 14 residues. Deletions cut 0 bases from V and 2 bases from J, with 8 bases between. In DNA, the CDR3 is TGCGCCAGCAGCTTGGGGAGTGCAAACACTGAAGCTTTCTTT. As protein: CASSLGSANTEAFF.

This sequence joins TRBV4-2 and TRBJ2-1; D is possibly TRBD2 (5 bases). The CDR3 loop spans 14 amino acids. Germline V gene data show CDR1 as LGHNA and CDR2 as YNFKEQ. Deletions cut 0 bases from V and 8 bases from J, with 11 bases between. Here the CDR3 reads CASSQDRTRDEQFF. In nucleotides, the CDR3 is TGTGCCAGCAGCCAAGACAGGACGAGGGATGAGCAGTTCTTC.